The 14 T cell receptor beta chains listed next were all sequenced from one sample in a study of shared clonotypes between healthy human individuals. This table comes from immunoSEQ multiplex PCR, and its TCRdb copy is limited to in-frame clones, with some not included. The sample has some 2.3 million clones, approximately 93% seen once. Sequenced material: naive CD4+ T cells from PBMCs. The subset here: CD45RA+ positively selected. The receptors were gathered from a man younger than 35 in good health. Some clones in this sample may be carry-over from other donors' samples.

The chain carries TRBV20-1 and TRBJ1-2; D not resolved. V was clipped by 7 bases and J by 9 bases, with 6 bases between them. The CDR3 runs 8 residues. Germline V gene sequence: CDR1 DFQATT, CDR2 SNEGSKA (reference sequence). The CDR3 DNA reads as TGCAGTGAAGACAGCTACACCTTC. Protein product: CSEDSYTF.

V gene TRBV27 combines with J gene TRBJ2-7; D gene uncertain. V was shortened by 0 bases and J by 2 bases, with 8 bases between the two germline ends. Germline CDR1 reads MNHEY; CDR2 reads SMNVEV (reference sequence). The length of the CDR3 is 14 residues. CDR3 amino acids: CASSLSVTTYEQYF. CDR3 in DNA: TGTGCCAGCAGTTTATCGGTGACAACCTACGAGCAGTACTTC.

As to this clone: Other DNA sequences from this sample encode an identical CDR3 as well. This chain links TRBV5-1 with TRBJ1-4, with unresolved D. Trimming removed 0 bases at V and 0 bases at J, with 6 bases between. Germline V lookup: CDR1 SGHRS, CDR2 YFSETQ. The CDR3 has 15 amino acids. DNA of the CDR3: TGCGCCAGCAGCTTGGGTGGCGCAACTAATGAAAAACTGTTTTTT. It translates to CASSLGGATNEKLFF.

The chain combines TRBV5-1 with TRBJ1-6; the D gene is possibly TRBD1 (6 bases). CDR3 size: 15 residues. Trimming removed 3 bases from V and 2 bases from J, with 9 bases in between. Germline CDR1 is SGHRS and CDR2 is YFSETQ. The CDR3 here is CASSWRGPYNSPLHF. The CDR3 DNA sequence: TGCGCCAGCAGCTGGCGGGGGCCCTATAATTCACCCCTCCACTTT.

V is TRBV18 and J is TRBJ2-7, with D unclear. The CDR3 consists of 14 residues. In germline, CDR1 is KGHSH, CDR2 LQKENI. Trimming left V 0 bases short and J 1 base short, with 7 bases between. The CDR3 DNA is TGTGCCAGCTCACCACCGGAGCAATCCTACGAGCAGTACTTC. Translated: CASSPPEQSYEQYF.

The chain carries TRBV6-1 and TRBJ1-5; 7 nucleotides match TRBD1. Looked up from germline, CDR1 is MNHNS and CDR2 is SASEGT. Trimming cost V 4 bases and J 3 bases; bases outside gene matches: 12. This CDR3 has 17 amino acids. The CDR3 protein is CASSVSPGQISNQPQHF. CDR3 in DNA: TGTGCCAGCAGTGTTTCACCGGGACAGATTTCCAATCAGCCCCAGCATTTT.

This chain joins TRBV7-2 and TRBJ1-5; maybe TRBD1 (5 bases). Trimming took off 5 bases at V and 2 bases at J, with 10 bases between the two ends. The CDR3 extends over 14 amino acids. CDR1 is SGHTA, CDR2 FQGNSA, per germline. This CDR3 reads CASSGDGGNQPQHF. The CDR3 nucleotides are TGTGCCAGCAGCGGGGACGGGGGCAATCAGCCCCAGCATTTT.

Comments on this clone: Additional DNA sequences in this sample encode the identical CDR3. This chain joins TRBV29-1 and TRBJ2-3; D is unclear. The ends were cut back, 7 bases at V and 1 base at J, with 9 bases in the middle. The CDR3 has 12 amino acids. Germline CDR1 and CDR2: SQVTM and ANQGSEA. The CDR3 loop reads CSGGWGTDTQYF. In nucleotides, the CDR3 is TGCAGCGGGGGTTGGGGCACAGATACGCAGTATTTT.

The chain carries TRBV4-1 and TRBJ2-4; 9 bases fit TRBD1. The CDR3 contains 15 residues. The V gene end was trimmed by 3 bases and the J gene end by 8 bases; junction bases not matched to a gene: 8. CDR1 and CDR2 from the germline V gene are MGHRA and YSYEKL. CDR3: CASSQPGQGQYIQYF. The CDR3 DNA reads TGCGCCAGCAGCCAGCCGGGACAGGGTCAATACATTCAGTACTTC.

The chain recombines TRBV27 with TRBJ2-2, with D possibly matching TRBD1 (6 bases). Germline lookup yields CDR1 MNHEY and CDR2 SMNVEV (reference sequence). The CDR3 length is 16 residues. V lost 4 bases to trimming and J lost 0 bases, with 12 bases between them. CDR3 nucleotides: TGTGCCAGCAGTTCCCCGGCAGGGGCGAACACCGGGGAGCTGTTTTTT. This sequence encodes CASSSPAGANTGELFF.

This clone was recorded once. The junction does not match germline at one end; this may be a read error. Other DNA sequences within the sample encode an identical CDR3. CDR3 DNA: TGTGCCAGCAGCGAAGGACTAGCGGAATACAATGAGCAGTTCTTC. It encodes CASSEGLAEYNEQFF. The chain combines TRBV2 with TRBJ2-1, with 10 bases aligning to TRBD2. The CDR3 runs to 15 residues. Germline CDR1 reads SNHLY; CDR2 reads FYNNEI.

V and J are TRBV9 and TRBJ1-1, with D unresolved. CDR1 and CDR2 from the germline V gene are SGDLS and YYNGEE. The CDR3 covers 14 residues. Trimming removed 2 bases at V and 4 bases at J, with 12 bases between. DNA for the CDR3: TGTGCCAGCAGCGTCAAGGGCGTCGGCACTGAAGCTTTCTTT. Translating it yields CASSVKGVGTEAFF.

Worth noting for this clone: At the DNA level, this CDR3 is encoded by other sequences in the same sample as well. The chain joins TRBV28 to TRBJ2-7, with unresolved D. CDR3 length: 13 amino acids. The germline V and J ends were trimmed by 3 bases and 1 base, with 7 bases remaining between them. Germline V CDR1 and CDR2: MDHEN, SYDVKM. DNA of the CDR3: TGTGCCAGCAGTTTTAGCCTTTCCTACGAGCAGTACTTC. Encoded protein: CASSFSLSYEQYF.

This chain links TRBV7-9 with TRBJ1-2; a possible D gene is TRBD1 (5 bases). Germline lookup yields CDR1 SEHNR and CDR2 FQNEAQ (reference sequence). The V end lost 5 bases, the J end lost 8 bases, and 18 bases lay between the germline ends. This CDR3 is built from 14 residues. CDR3 DNA sequence: TGTGCCAGCAGCGCAAGCGTGGGGGGGAGAGGCTACACCTTC. It translates to CASSASVGGRGYTF.